These T cell receptor beta chains were read from a single sample in a study of cytomegalovirus exposure and HLA in healthy donors. The assay was immunoSEQ multiplex PCR, and TCRdb's table has in-frame clones only and misses some. Seen here are 85,000 to 95,000 clones, around 8% observed once, and the top ten hold approximately 2.5%. Source material: PBMCs. The receptors shown here come from a middle-aged man in good health and CMV-seronegative. Each CDR3 is given with its conserved first and last residue. D genes are given only for firm matches. A clone size is listed for some rows: how often the clone was seen (once, few, many), or a class if it is expanded.

D gene	V gene	J gene	clone size	CDR3 protein	CDR3 DNA
NA	TRBV2	TRBJ1-2	few	CASSRTGESNYGYTF	TGTGCCAGCAGTAGGACGGGGGAATCGAACTATGGCTACACCTTC
NA	TRBV6-5	TRBJ2-5	NA	CASSYVGRGQETQYF	TGTGCCAGCAGTTACGTCGGAAGGGGGCAAGAGACCCAGTACTTC
TRBD2	TRBV30	TRBJ2-3	few	CAWNRDYAPDTQYF	TGTGCCTGGAACCGGGACTATGCCCCGGATACGCAGTATTTT
NA	TRBV28	TRBJ2-2	NA	CASSPRQGLGTGELLF	TGTGCCAGCAGTCCCCGACAGGGACTAGGCACCGGGGAGCTGCTTTTT
NA	TRBV6-6	TRBJ2-3	NA	CASSLLGAQYF	TGTGCCAGCAGCCTACTGGGCGCGCAGTATTTT
TRBD2	TRBV10-2	TRBJ2-7	NA	CASTPSGPYEQYF	TGCGCCAGCACCCCTAGCGGTCCCTACGAGCAGTACTTC
TRBD2	TRBV18	TRBJ2-7	NA	CASSPTRRRGYHEQYF	TGTGCCAGCTCGCCAACACGAAGGCGGGGGTACCACGAGCAGTACTTC
NA	TRBV15	TRBJ2-3	few	CATSRGAGLGDTQYF	TGTGCCACCAGCAGAGGAGCAGGGTTGGGAGATACGCAGTATTTT
NA	TRBV9	TRBJ2-7	NA	CASSVGGAAPTYEQYF	TGTGCCAGCAGCGTAGGTGGCGCGGCTCCTACCTACGAGCAGTACTTC
TRBD1	TRBV7-9	TRBJ1-2	NA	CASSNRDRGPANYGYTF	TGTGCCAGCAGCAACCGGGACAGGGGGCCCGCAAACTATGGCTACACCTTC
TRBD1	TRBV2	TRBJ1-6	few	CASKPSTGGSSPLHF	TGTGCCAGTAAACCTTCGACAGGGGGTAGTTCACCCCTCCACTTT
NA	TRBV9	TRBJ2-6	many	CASSAPSGANVLTF	TGTGCCAGCAGCGCTCCCTCTGGGGCCAACGTCCTGACTTTC
TRBD2	TRBV10-3	TRBJ2-2	few	CASDRRGDTGELFF	TGTGCCAGCGACCGCCGGGGGGACACCGGGGAGCTGTTTTTT
TRBD1	TRBV5-5	TRBJ2-1	NA	CASSLWQGANEQFF	TGTGCCAGCAGCTTGTGGCAGGGGGCCAATGAGCAGTTCTTC
NA	TRBV6-1	TRBJ1-4	NA	CASSDLRQALNEKLFF	TGTGCCAGCAGTGACCTACGACAGGCTCTTAATGAAAAACTGTTTTTT
NA	TRBV19	TRBJ2-1	NA	CASSIAAGSRAEQFF	TGTGCCAGTAGTATAGCGGCGGGATCCAGGGCTGAGCAGTTCTTC
NA	TRBV25-1	TRBJ1-1	few	CASTAVGRKAFF	TGTGCCAGCACCGCTGTAGGGAGGAAAGCTTTCTTT
TRBD2	TRBV15	TRBJ2-3	NA	CATSRNSLAGADTQYF	TGTGCCACCAGCAGAAATAGTCTAGCGGGGGCAGATACGCAGTATTTT
NA	TRBV28	TRBJ1-2	NA	CASIPGANELYGYTF	TGTGCCAGTATCCCAGGGGCGAACGAATTATATGGCTACACCTTC
TRBD1	TRBV5-1	TRBJ2-3	few	CASSPGQGFIDTQYF	TGCGCCAGCAGCCCCGGACAGGGGTTTATAGATACGCAGTATTTT
TRBD2	TRBV28	TRBJ2-7	NA	CASSLYSGGASYEQYF	TGTGCCAGCAGTTTATATAGCGGGGGGGCCTCCTACGAGCAGTACTTC
TRBD2	TRBV10-3	TRBJ2-3	NA	CAISEWVAGGGTDTQYF	TGTGCCATCAGTGAGTGGGTAGCGGGGGGGGGCACAGATACGCAGTATTTT
TRBD1	TRBV11-2	TRBJ2-7	NA	CASSSSDRDPYEQYF	TGTGCCAGCAGCTCGAGTGACAGGGATCCCTACGAGCAGTACTTC
TRBD1	TRBV7-9	TRBJ1-2	NA	CASSLEAGGILGYTF	TGTGCCAGCAGCTTAGAGGCAGGGGGAATTTTAGGCTACACCTTC
TRBD1	TRBV6-5	TRBJ1-3	NA	CASSPWTGGNTIYF	TGTGCCAGCAGCCCTTGGACAGGGGGAAACACCATATATTTT
TRBD1	TRBV19	TRBJ1-6	NA	CATSQGATYNSPLHF	TGTGCCACTTCACAGGGGGCTACTTATAATTCACCCCTCCACTTT
NA	TRBV9	TRBJ1-1	NA	CASSAQGNTEAFF	TGTGCCAGCAGCGCGCAGGGAAACACTGAAGCTTTCTTT
NA	TRBV27	TRBJ2-2	NA	CASSLVGFANTGELFF	TGTGCCAGCAGTTTAGTCGGGTTCGCGAACACCGGGGAGCTGTTTTTT
NA	TRBV7-7	TRBJ2-5	few	CASSLELADETQYF	TGTGCTAGCAGCTTAGAACTAGCTGATGAGACCCAGTACTTC
NA	TRBV7-9	TRBJ2-3	few	CASSLVVVATLYF	TGTGCCAGCAGCTTAGTCGTGGTAGCTACGTTATATTTT
NA	TRBV7-6	TRBJ1-2	few	CASSLGAYNYGYTF	TGTGCCAGCAGCTTAGGAGCTTATAACTATGGCTACACCTTC
TRBD1	TRBV5-4	TRBJ1-1	NA	CASSSWTGEAFF	TGTGCCAGCAGCTCCTGGACAGGAGAAGCTTTCTTT
TRBD2	TRBV28	TRBJ2-3	NA	CASSLSGGAKTDTQYF	TGTGCCAGCAGTTTAAGCGGGGGGGCCAAAACAGATACGCAGTATTTT
TRBD2	TRBV7-6	TRBJ2-5	few	CASSLTSGAGETQYF	TGTGCCAGCAGCTTAACGAGCGGGGCGGGAGAGACCCAGTACTTC
NA	TRBV19	TRBJ1-5	NA	CASSVDVGYQPQHF	TGTGCCAGTAGTGTTGACGTGGGCTATCAGCCCCAGCATTTT
TRBD2	TRBV7-9	TRBJ2-1	NA	CASSLGLAGEQFF	TGTGCCAGCAGCCTGGGACTAGCGGGGGAGCAGTTCTTC
NA	TRBV5-1	TRBJ2-7	few	CASSRALMTGPLGSGYEQYF	TGCGCCAGCAGCCGGGCGCTAATGACAGGGCCGCTCGGGAGTGGCTACGAGCAGTACTTC
NA	TRBV19	TRBJ1-1	NA	CASIPGQGRGGTEAFF	TGTGCCAGTATACCCGGGCAGGGACGAGGGGGCACTGAAGCTTTCTTT
NA	TRBV5-6	TRBJ2-3	few	CASSLTGAGDTQYF	TGTGCCAGCAGCTTGACCGGAGCGGGAGATACGCAGTATTTT
NA	TRBV28	TRBJ2-5	few	CASSAAQETQYF	TGTGCCAGCAGTGCCGCCCAGGAGACCCAGTACTTC
TRBD2	TRBV7-3	TRBJ2-1	NA	CASSPLAGAYNEQFF	TGTGCCAGCAGCCCACTAGCGGGGGCCTACAATGAGCAGTTCTTC
NA	TRBV28	TRBJ1-1	NA	CASSRLGVSMNTEAFF	TGTGCCAGCAGTAGGTTAGGGGTCAGCATGAACACTGAAGCTTTCTTT
TRBD1	TRBV4-2	TRBJ1-3	medium-sized	CASSQETGGGGNTIYF	TGTGCCAGCAGCCAGGAGACAGGGGGCGGTGGAAACACCATATATTTT
TRBD2	TRBV11-3	TRBJ2-1	NA	CASSRGLAGGPEQFF	TGTGCCAGCAGCAGAGGACTAGCGGGAGGGCCGGAGCAGTTCTTC
NA	TRBV11-2	TRBJ2-7	NA	CASSLEEARYEQYF	TGTGCCAGCAGCTTAGAAGAGGCCCGATACGAGCAGTACTTC
NA	TRBV4-1	TRBJ1-3	NA	CASSQEQVGAVGNTIYF	TGCGCCAGCAGCCAAGAACAGGTGGGGGCTGTTGGAAACACCATATATTTT
NA	TRBV7-6	TRBJ1-5	NA	CASSQGLSNQPQHF	TGTGCCAGCAGCCAAGGACTGAGCAATCAGCCCCAGCATTTT
TRBD2	TRBV6-6	TRBJ2-7	NA	CASSFSGSMSYEQYF	TGTGCCAGCAGTTTTAGCGGGAGTATGTCCTACGAGCAGTACTTC
TRBD2	TRBV4-2	TRBJ2-1	NA	CASSLTSGGTYNEQFF	TGTGCCAGCAGCCTTACTAGCGGGGGGACCTACAATGAGCAGTTCTTC
NA	TRBV6-1	TRBJ1-2	few	CASSEDQQTYGYTF	TGTGCCAGCAGTGAAGATCAACAGACCTATGGCTACACCTTC
NA	TRBV10-3	TRBJ2-7	NA	CAISGQNEQYF	TGTGCCATCAGTGGACAGAACGAGCAGTACTTC